The T cell receptor (beta chain) described here comes from a study of PD-L1 blockade in urothelial cancer. At the level of the study: Blood samples had a median of approximately 150,000 T cells, roughly 83,000 unique TCRs, and clonality more than 0.075.

CDR1 and CDR2 (germline): SGHRS, YFSETQ. The CDR3 runs to 15 residues. The V end lost 4 bases, the J end lost 4 bases, and 17 bases lay between the germline ends. General study results and limits: When measured at 3 weeks, tumor-associated blood clones expanded more in durable-benefit patients.

Patients suffered from locally advanced or metastatic urothelial carcinoma. Clones were sequenced by immunoSEQ multiplex PCR, and TCRdb holds only the in-frame ones, with some missing. The sample records 70,000 to 75,000 clones, around nine tenths being singletons. To note about this clone: What it recognizes is unknown.

The chain couples TRBV5-1 to TRBJ1-1; tentatively, D is TRBD1 (6 bases). Sample: PBMCs, taken around atezolizumab (anti-PD-L1) treatment. The sequence came from a man aged 55 to 69 with urothelial cancer. CDR3: CASSAGGRGPTEAFF. In DNA form, the CDR3 reads TGCGCCAGCAGCGCCGGTGGGCGGGGGCCCACTGAAGCTTTCTTT.